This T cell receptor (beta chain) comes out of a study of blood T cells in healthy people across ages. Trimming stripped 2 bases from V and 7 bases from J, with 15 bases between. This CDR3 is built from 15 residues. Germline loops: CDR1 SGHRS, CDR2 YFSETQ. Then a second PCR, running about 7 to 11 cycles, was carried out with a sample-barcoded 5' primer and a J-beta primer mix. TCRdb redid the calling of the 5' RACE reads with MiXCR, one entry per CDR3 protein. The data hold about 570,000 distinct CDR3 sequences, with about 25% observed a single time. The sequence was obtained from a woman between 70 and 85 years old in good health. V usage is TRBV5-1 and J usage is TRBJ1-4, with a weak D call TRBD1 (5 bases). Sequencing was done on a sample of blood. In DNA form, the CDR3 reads TGCGCCAGCAGCTTCCAGGGAAATCAGCCTGAAAAACTGTTTTTT. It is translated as CASSFQGNQPEKLFF.